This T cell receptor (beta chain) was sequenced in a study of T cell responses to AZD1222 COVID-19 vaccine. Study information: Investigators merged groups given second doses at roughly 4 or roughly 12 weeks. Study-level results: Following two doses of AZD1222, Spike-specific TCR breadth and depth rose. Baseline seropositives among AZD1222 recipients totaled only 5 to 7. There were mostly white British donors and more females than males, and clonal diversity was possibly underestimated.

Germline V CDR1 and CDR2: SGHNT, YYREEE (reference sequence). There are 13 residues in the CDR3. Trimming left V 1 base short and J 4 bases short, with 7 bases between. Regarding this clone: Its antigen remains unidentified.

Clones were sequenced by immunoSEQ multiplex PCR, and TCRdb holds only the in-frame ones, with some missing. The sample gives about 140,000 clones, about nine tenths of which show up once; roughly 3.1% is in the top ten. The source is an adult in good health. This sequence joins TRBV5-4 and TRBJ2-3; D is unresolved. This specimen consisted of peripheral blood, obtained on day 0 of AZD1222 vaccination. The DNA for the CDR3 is TGTGCCAGCAGCTTGACGTTCTCAGATACGCAGTATTTT. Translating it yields CASSLTFSDTQYF.